The subject of this entry is one T cell receptor beta chain. The target of this receptor is not known. Base qualities are not recorded, but no much larger clone differs from it by a single base. A total of under 35 patients with locally advanced or metastatic urothelial carcinoma, treated at Memorial Sloan Kettering on a trial protocol, made up the cohort. Peripheral blood mononuclear cells were collected pretreatment and during treatment, with between 1 and 8 total time points obtained per patient. The Qiagen DNeasy Blood extraction kit was used to purify genomic DNA from total PBMCs and tumor samples. PBMCs were collected pretreatment and during treatment and were isolated and stored as previously described. The CDR3 covers 14 residues, taking in both the cysteine and the phenylalanine. CDR3 DNA is the only sequence kept; it has 42 bases, read in frame from the first base. V trim: 3 bases; J trim: 3 bases; unmatched bases: 1. Per the germline V gene, MNHNS is the CDR1 and SASEGT is the CDR2.

The data stem from a study of PD-L1 blockade in urothelial cancer (dated 2017 in TCRdb). Some background on the complete study: Therapy was started around 2014 for all patients, and atezolizumab 1,200 mg was administered intravenously every 3 weeks. Somatic, immune and clinical correlates of response to PD-L1 blockade with atezolizumab in urothelial cancer were the focus of an exploratory multi-omic analysis. Pretreatment tumor samples and matched peripheral blood, collected serially before and after atezolizumab treatment, underwent TCR sequencing. Blood samples yielded a median of around 150,000 T cells and roughly 83,000 unique TCRs, with median clonality 0.080. Whole exome sequencing and RNA sequencing of pretreatment tumors were performed alongside TCR sequencing in the same patients. About 90% of the 29 patients were identified as males with urothelial cancer of bladder origin, and a prior smoking history was reported by 18 of 29 patients. Several patients achieved durable clinical benefit and around 19 did not. Blood samples were analyzed at two time points: 3 weeks after treatment start (second dose) and 6 weeks after treatment start. Pretreatment blood TCR-seq was available for under 35 patients, at least one posttreatment blood collection was obtained for 25 or so patients, and tumor TCR-seq was available for 25 or so patients. Progression-free survival longer than 6 months counted as durable clinical benefit, and TCR features were additionally tested against both progression-free and overall survival. Patients had an ECOG performance status of 0 or 1 and had received between 0 and 3 prior chemotherapy regimens. What the study reported, not specific to this receptor: Because the sample size was small (n = 29) and many of the analyses were exploratory, the results are meant to be hypothesis-generating. Greater expansion of tumor-associated TCR clones in peripheral blood 3 weeks after the start of treatment was observed in patients with durable benefit (n of about 20, p = 0.022). A pretreatment peripheral blood TCR clonality below the median was linked to improved progression-free and overall survival.

Each PCR received spiked-in synthetic TCR analog templates so that absolute template abundance could be estimated from read counts. TCRbeta CDR3 regions were amplified from genomic DNA with bias-controlled V and J gene primers using the immunoSEQ assay. Rearranged TCRbeta segments were sequenced at approximately 20X coverage. The source study handled its data this way. Sequencing errors were corrected by clustering, and CDR3s were annotated against IMGT so that V, D and J genes could be assigned. Out-of-frame and stop-codon sequences were excluded, and only productive TCRbeta rearrangements were used in downstream analyses. Clonality was computed as one minus Shannon entropy normalized by the log of the number of unique productive sequences. Fisher's exact test with Benjamini-Hochberg correction, using a cutoff of adjusted p below 0.01, was how clones that differed between time points or between blood and tumor were identified. Entries here come from immuneACCESS through TCRdb and include only in-frame sequences with V and J called. Some clones fail to appear in such tables; in the studies checked, an unresolved V gene covers under half of the shortfall, and the cause of the remainder is unknown. For V, J and clone size, that table is used; D and trimming come from the DNA. The sample includes approximately 80,000 clones, with more than 75% observed a single time. The ten largest make up around 9.5% of the sample.

The TCR was taken from a man aged 70 or older with urothelial cancer. This sequence uses TRBV6-1 and TRBJ1-2; 10 bases in between match TRBD1. Sequenced material: PBMCs, taken around atezolizumab (anti-PD-L1) treatment. The DNA sequence follows: TGTGCCAGCAGTGATGGGACAGGGGACTATGGCTACACCTTC. Translation gives CASSDGTGDYGYTF.